This paragraph covers one T cell receptor beta chain sequence. Its antigen is undetermined. With 60 Vbeta and 13 Jbeta primers, the PCR was carried out. This table comes from immunoSEQ multiplex PCR, and its TCRdb copy is limited to in-frame clones, with some not included. The sample yields around 200,000 clones, roughly 68% seen once. These data are taken from a study of cytomegalovirus exposure and HLA in healthy donors. Study outcomes and limitations: A later analysis found most CMV-associated TCR beta chains apparently HLA-restricted.

V was trimmed by 6 bases and J by 12 bases, leaving 20 bases between them. Germline V gene sequence: CDR1 ENHRY, CDR2 SYGVKD. The length of the CDR3 is 13 residues. The sequenced material came from PBMCs. This clonotype was obtained from a man aged 35 to 55 in good health and CMV-seropositive. The rearrangement uses TRBV10-3 and TRBJ1-2, with a possible D match to TRBD1 (6 bases). CDR3 nucleotide sequence: TGTGCCATCAGGGTAAATACAACAGGGTTCAACACCTTC. Translation: CAIRVNTTGFNTF.